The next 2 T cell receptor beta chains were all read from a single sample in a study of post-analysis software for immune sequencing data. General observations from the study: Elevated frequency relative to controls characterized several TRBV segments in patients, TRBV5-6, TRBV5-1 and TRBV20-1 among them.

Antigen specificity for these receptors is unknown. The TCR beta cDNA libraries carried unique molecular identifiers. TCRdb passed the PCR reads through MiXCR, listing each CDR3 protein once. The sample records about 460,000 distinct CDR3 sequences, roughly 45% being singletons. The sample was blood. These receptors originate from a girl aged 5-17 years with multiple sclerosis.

The CDR3: CASSGHVSGNTIYF. For the CDR3, the DNA is TGTGCCAGCAGCGGACACGTCTCTGGAAACACCATATATTTT. The chain recombines TRBV2 with TRBJ1-3, with TRBD1 as a possible D gene (5 bases). V was pared by 6 bases and J by 0 bases, with 9 bases between. The CDR3 is 14 amino acids. Looked up from germline, CDR1 is SNHLY and CDR2 is FYNNEI.

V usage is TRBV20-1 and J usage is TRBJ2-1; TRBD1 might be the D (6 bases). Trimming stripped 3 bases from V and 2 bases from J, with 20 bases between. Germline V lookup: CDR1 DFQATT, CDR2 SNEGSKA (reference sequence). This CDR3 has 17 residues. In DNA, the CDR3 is TGCAGTGCTAGGGGCCAGGGGTGGGGTGGGCCCTACAATGAGCAGTTCTTC. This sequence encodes CSARGQGWGGPYNEQFF.